This T cell receptor beta chain was retrieved from a study of glioma-infiltrating T cells. The CDR3 contains 14 residues. Trimming took off 2 bases at V and 2 bases at J, with 10 bases between the two ends. Looked up from germline, CDR1 is SGHAT and CDR2 is FQNNGV. Many counts were recorded for this clonotype. TCR alpha and beta CDR3 regions were amplified from RNA using iRepertoire nested multiplex PCR. MiXCR, run by TCRdb on the multiplex PCR reads, gives a single entry per CDR3 protein. The table shows about 110,000 distinct CDR3 sequences, with around 25% occurring only once. This clonotype originated in a human donor with low-grade glioma or glioblastoma, undergoing nonglioma brain surgery, or in good health (not recorded which). The chain uses TRBV11-2 and TRBJ2-7; D gene ambiguous. The source material was glioma tissue, nonneoplastic brain tissue, or PBMCs (not recorded which). The CDR3 protein is CASSLFLTAYEQYF. DNA of the CDR3: TGTGCCAGCAGCTTATTCCTGACGGCCTACGAGCAGTACTTC. The full variable domain, in which reference TRBV11-2 and TRBJ2-7 provide the parts outside the CDR3, is EAGVAQSPRYKIIEKRQSVAFWCNPISGHATLYWYQQILGQGPKLLIQFQNNGVVDDSQLPKDRFSAERLKGVDSTLKIQPAKLEDSAVYLCASSLFLTAYEQYFGPGTRLTVT.